A selection of T cell receptor beta chains follows, all from one sample in a study of cytomegalovirus exposure and HLA in healthy donors. This table comes from immunoSEQ multiplex PCR, and its TCRdb copy is limited to in-frame clones, with some not included. Among about 160,000 clones listed, over 60% were seen once. The sample consisted of PBMCs. These receptors all come from a woman aged 25 to 39 in good health and CMV-seronegative. CDR3s include the opening cysteine and the closing phenylalanine or tryptophan. D genes are given only for firm matches. Not every row has a clone size; where given, it reads once, few, many or a size class.

v_gene	d_gene	j_gene	abundance	CDR3nt	CDR3aa
TRBV27	.	TRBJ1-2	.	TGTGCCAGCAGTTTATTCTCAGGGCCCAACTATGGCTACACCTTC	CASSLFSGPNYGYTF
TRBV18	TRBD1	TRBJ2-5	.	TGTGCCAGCTCACCAAGGACAGGGGGCGAAGAGACCCAGTACTTC	CASSPRTGGEETQYF
TRBV19	.	TRBJ2-1	.	TGTGCCAGTAGTATAGACGGGGGGCTCCCCTTTGAGAATGAGCAGTTCTTC	CASSIDGGLPFENEQFF
TRBV27	.	TRBJ1-2	.	TGTGCCAGCGCCGATAGGGGTTGGAGTTATGGCTACACCTTC	CASADRGWSYGYTF
TRBV11-3	TRBD2	TRBJ2-3	once	TGTGCCAGCAGCTTAGTAGAGCGGGAGGGTGCTACAGATACGCAGTATTTT	CASSLVEREGATDTQYF
TRBV6-1	.	TRBJ1-2	.	TGTGCCAGCAGTGAAAGGGTCAACGGGGATGGCTACACCTTC	CASSERVNGDGYTF
TRBV7-2	.	TRBJ1-5	.	TGTGCCAGCAGCTTAGGCGTTGGGGGGGGCATTGGGCAGCCCCAGCATTTT	CASSLGVGGGIGQPQHF
TRBV6-5	.	TRBJ1-1	once	TGTGCCAGCAGTGTTTATCAGGGAGGTGGCACTGAAGCTTTCTTT	CASSVYQGGGTEAFF
TRBV7-8	TRBD1	TRBJ1-2	.	TGTGCCAGCAGCTTATTACAGGGGGGCATCTCTGGCTACACCTTC	CASSLLQGGISGYTF
TRBV2	TRBD2	TRBJ2-1	.	TGTGCCAGCCGGTCGACTAGCATTCTTAATGAGCAGTTCTTC	CASRSTSILNEQFF
TRBV29-1	TRBD2	TRBJ2-7	many	TGCAGCGTTGAAGAGGGGGGTAGCGGGAGGATATACGAGCAGTACTTC	CSVEEGGSGRIYEQYF
TRBV15	TRBD2	TRBJ2-2	.	TGTGCCACCAGCAGACGTACGCTAGCGGAAACCGGGGAGCTGTTTTTT	CATSRRTLAETGELFF
TRBV9	TRBD2	TRBJ2-1	.	TGTGCCAGCAGCGCCCTCCTGGGACTAGCGGGAACTTACTCCTACAATGAGCAGTTCTTC	CASSALLGLAGTYSYNEQFF
TRBV7-2	.	TRBJ2-7	.	TGTGCCAGCAGCCAACCCCCCTACGAGCAGTACTTC	CASSQPPYEQYF
TRBV19	.	TRBJ2-1	.	TGTGCCAGTAGGCAAGGTGGAGGGCTAATCTATGAGCAGTTCTTC	CASRQGGGLIYEQFF
TRBV30	.	TRBJ1-1	.	TGTGCCTGGAGTGCCCAGGGTACTGAAGCTTTCTTT	CAWSAQGTEAFF
TRBV30	TRBD1	TRBJ1-4	.	TGTGCCTGGAGGAGGACAGGGGGGTCAAGTAATGAAAAACTGTTTTTT	CAWRRTGGSSNEKLFF
TRBV7-2	.	TRBJ1-5	few	TGTGCCAGCAGCCCCCCCGGTTATCAGCCCCAGCATTTT	CASSPPGYQPQHF
TRBV7-9	.	TRBJ2-3	.	TGTGCCAGCAGCTTAATGCTAGCCCCAGATACGCAGTATTTT	CASSLMLAPDTQYF
TRBV4-1	.	TRBJ2-2	.	TGCGCCAGCAGCCAAGAGGGGGCGGGCGGGGAGCTGTTTTTT	CASSQEGAGGELFF
TRBV21-1	.	TRBJ2-5	.	TGTGCCAGCAGCAAAGAGCGCGGGTGTAGGTCGGAGACCCAGTACTTC	CASSKERGCRSETQYF
TRBV11-1	TRBD2	TRBJ2-1	once	TGTGCCAGCAGCCACGGACTAGCGGGAGGGGGGAATGAGCAGTTCTTC	CASSHGLAGGGNEQFF
TRBV28	.	TRBJ1-1	.	TGTGCCAGCAGTTTAGGAGCGACTGAAGCTTTCTTT	CASSLGATEAFF
TRBV4-3	.	TRBJ2-7	.	TGCGCCAGCAGCCAAGATACTAGGCGGACCTACGAGCAGTACTTC	CASSQDTRRTYEQYF
TRBV6-5	TRBD2	TRBJ2-7	.	TGTGCCAGTACTTCTAGCGGGGGTTACCAGCAGTACTTC	CASTSSGGYQQYF
TRBV7-2	.	TRBJ2-5	.	TGTGCCAGCAGCTTGGACGTAGCGCCACAAGAGACCCAGTACTTC	CASSLDVAPQETQYF
TRBV18	.	TRBJ1-5	.	TGTGCCAGCTCACCCGCGTCAGGCAAGCCCCAGCATTTT	CASSPASGKPQHF
TRBV7-3	TRBD1	TRBJ2-3	.	TGTGCCAGCAGCACCGACAGGGAAGAGGCGCAGTATTTT	CASSTDREEAQYF
TRBV11-3	TRBD2	TRBJ2-3	.	TGTGCCAGCAGCGCTCGGGGGGAGAGCACAGATACGCAGTATTTT	CASSARGESTDTQYF
TRBV28	TRBD1	TRBJ2-7	.	TGTGCCAGCTTGAGACAGGGGCTTCCCAACGAGCAGTACTTC	CASLRQGLPNEQYF
TRBV9	TRBD1	TRBJ1-5	.	TGTGCCAGCAGCAAAGGGACAGGGGGCGGTCAGCCCCAGCATTTT	CASSKGTGGGQPQHF
TRBV11-3	TRBD1	TRBJ2-1	.	TGTGCCAGCAGCAAGGGACAGGGGACATATGAGCAGTTCTTC	CASSKGQGTYEQFF
TRBV4-2	.	TRBJ2-1	.	TGTGCCAGCAGCCAAGGGGCAGAAAACAATGAGCAGTTCTTC	CASSQGAENNEQFF
TRBV9	.	TRBJ2-5	.	TGTGCCAGCAGCGTGAACTGGCAAGAGACCCAGTACTTC	CASSVNWQETQYF
TRBV7-9	.	TRBJ2-3	once	TGTGCCAGCCATCCGGGGTTGGGCACAGATACGCAGTATTTT	CASHPGLGTDTQYF
TRBV5-5	.	TRBJ1-1	.	TGTGCCAGCAGCTTGGCGGAGACGAACACTGAAGCTTTCTTT	CASSLAETNTEAFF
TRBV10-3	TRBD1	TRBJ2-7	.	TGTGCCATCAGCCTGGACAGGGGGTACGAGCAGTACTTC	CAISLDRGYEQYF
TRBV6-5	TRBD2	TRBJ2-7	.	TGTGCCAGCAGTAGCGGGAACTACGAGCAGTACTTC	CASSSGNYEQYF
TRBV19	TRBD1	TRBJ2-1	.	TGTGCCAGTAGTGTCTGGGGGACAGGGCCCAATGAGCAGTTCTTC	CASSVWGTGPNEQFF
TRBV6-6	.	TRBJ1-6	.	TGTGCCAGCAATAACCCGGGGTCACCCCTCCACTTT	CASNNPGSPLHF
TRBV18	.	TRBJ2-1	.	TGTGCCAGCTCACCATGGGAGACTAGAGTAGGGAATGAGCAGTTCTTC	CASSPWETRVGNEQFF
TRBV19	TRBD1	TRBJ1-2	.	TGTGCCAGTAGCTTACAGGGGGGCTATGGCTACACCTTC	CASSLQGGYGYTF
TRBV7-8	.	TRBJ1-5	.	TGTGCCAGCAGTTTTCCCGCAGGTACACCCAATCAGCCCCAGCATTTT	CASSFPAGTPNQPQHF
TRBV7-8	TRBD1	TRBJ2-3	.	TGTGCCAGCAGAAGGGGGGACAGGGGTGATACGCAGTATTTT	CASRRGDRGDTQYF
TRBV25-1	.	TRBJ1-2	.	TGTGCCAGCAGTCCCGAAGCACAGGCTAACTATGGCTACACCTTC	CASSPEAQANYGYTF
TRBV7-9	.	TRBJ1-1	few	TGTGCCAGCAGCTTGAGCCGATCCGACACTGAAGCTTTCTTT	CASSLSRSDTEAFF
TRBV28	.	TRBJ1-2	.	TGTGCCAGCAGTTTGGGAGGGCGGGGGGGCTACACCTTC	CASSLGGRGGYTF
TRBV2	.	TRBJ1-3	.	TGTGCCAGCAGGAACGGACAGTCTGGAAACACCATATATTTT	CASRNGQSGNTIYF
TRBV7-9	TRBD2	TRBJ2-1	.	TGTGCCAGCAGCGGTTTTCGACTCAGCGGGGGACTTGAGCAGTTCTTC	CASSGFRLSGGLEQFF